This TCR beta chain was found in a study of CD8 T cells in ankylosing spondylitis (dated 2017 in TCRdb). Regarding the complete study: The study set out to find disease-linked TCR variants by profiling T cell receptor beta repertoires in ankylosing spondylitis patients and healthy donors. Peripheral blood was sampled, and synovial fluid was also collected from ankylosing spondylitis patients. The full study cohort comprised around 23 ankylosing spondylitis patients and some 110 healthy donors. Findings and caveats that apply to the study as a whole: A TCR beta motif of several highly homologous amino acid variants appeared characteristic of blood from ankylosing spondylitis patients. Significant enrichment of the disease-linked clones was reported in matched synovial fluid samples from ankylosing spondylitis patients. Some motif variants had previously been reported in the synovial fluid and blood of reactive arthritis patients, which suggests shared mechanisms of disease initiation. In peripheral blood, the disease-linked clones were found at relatively low frequencies and had a CD8+ phenotype.

Instrument used: Illumina HiSeq 2500. TCR beta libraries were prepared by quantitative 5'-RACE with molecular barcodes. In the paper's pipeline: Disease-linked TCR variants were identified with a new computational method built on a probabilistic model of VDJ rearrangement. TCRdb reworked the public reads: Q25 trimming with fastp, MiXCR clone assembly, productive beta chains retained. Identical CDR3 protein sequences are pooled into one entry, listed with their most common genes and DNA. These V and J calls rely on TCRdb rather than the paper's analysis. This sample lists about 420,000 distinct CDR3 sequences; around 20% were detected once. About 16% of the sample goes to the ten largest clones. Worth noting for this clonotype: Its cognate antigen has yet to be identified. Base qualities were left out, and no much larger clone turns up one base away.

As encoded in the germline V gene, CDR1 is KGHSH while CDR2 is LQKENI. Trimming takes 3 bases off V and 4 bases off J; junction bases not matched to a gene: 1. The CDR3 sequence holds 15 residues, the cysteine and phenylalanine included. This entry keeps only the CDR3 DNA: 45 bases, framed from base 1. The V gene is TRBV18 and the J gene is TRBJ1-6, and 9 junctional nucleotides match TRBD1. This receptor was obtained from a male donor with ankylosing spondylitis. Sequenced material: blood, either unsorted or a sorted T cell fraction (not recorded which). CDR3 reads: CASSPGQGYNSPLHF. The DNA sequence is TGTGCCAGCTCACCGGGACAGGGATATAATTCACCCCTCCACTTT.